This T cell receptor beta chain was profiled in a study of esophageal squamous cell carcinoma under preoperative chemotherapy (dated by TCRdb to the late 2010s). With respect to the entire study: TCR repertoires were profiled in both peripheral blood T cells and tumor-infiltrating lymphocytes. The effects of paclitaxel-nedaplatin chemotherapy on T-cell receptor repertoires in patients with esophageal squamous cell carcinoma were assessed. The cohort comprised roughly 5 patients with primary esophageal squamous cell carcinoma. Repertoires from samples taken before paclitaxel-nedaplatin therapy were compared with repertoires from samples taken after paclitaxel-nedaplatin therapy. Beyond this particular receptor, the publication reports: Clonotype frequencies shifted immediately and substantially under paclitaxel-nedaplatin therapy, and abundant clones were more likely to contract than to amplify. After chemotherapy, peripheral T cells showed a significant rise in TCR diversity, whereas tumor-infiltrating lymphocytes did not. Only five patients with esophageal squamous cell carcinoma were analyzed, making for a small cohort. Tumor-infiltrating lymphocytes after treatment appeared to come partly from peripheral T cells migrating into the tumor, rather than solely from local clonal changes.

Libraries were constructed by PCR. Sequenced using a HiSeq X Ten. High-throughput sequencing was used to characterize TCR repertoires. The public reads were run again by TCRdb, first through fastp at Q25 and then through MiXCR, and only productive beta chains were kept. Each record represents a unique CDR3 protein, reported with the most common genes and DNA among its rows. The sample data list approximately 30,000 distinct CDR3 sequences, and 49% of these were observed just once. The biggest ten clones account for about 12% of the sample. The CDR3 has 16 amino acids, counting the end cysteine and phenylalanine. The DNA shown is the 48-base CDR3, in frame from base 1. For CDR1 and CDR2, the germline V gene lists MNHNS and SASEGT. According to the study, the label for this sample's time point signals: before preoperative PTX-NDP chemotherapy. Paclitaxel-nedaplatin was administered to patients as preoperative chemotherapy before surgery.

Concerning this clonotype itself: Its antigen specificity is not known. Mismatch with germline at one junction end may stem from a read error.

The biological material was taken from a patient given preoperative chemotherapy. This clonotype was obtained from a human donor with esophageal squamous cell carcinoma. The donor label of this sample is uncertain. Recombination linked TRBV6-1 to TRBJ2-3; the D element could tentatively be TRBD1 or TRBD2, as 5 bases agree for each. Matching the DNA end better, TRBJ2-1 makes the J call doubtful. For the CDR3, the sequence is CVSSELGVSYKNIQFF. The nucleotides are TGTGTCAGCAGTGAATTGGGGGTGAGCTACAAAAACATTCAGTTCTTC.